This T cell receptor beta chain appears in the sequencing data of a study of T cell responses to AZD1222 COVID-19 vaccine. Clones were sequenced by immunoSEQ multiplex PCR, and TCRdb holds only the in-frame ones, with some missing. The sample records under 150,000 clones, around 89% being singletons. Concerning this clone itself: Its antigen is still unknown.

Study observations and caveats: Clonal diversity was possibly underestimated, and the donors were mostly white British, with more females. AZD1222 recipients seropositive at baseline numbered only 5 to 7.

Trimming cost V 8 bases and J 7 bases; bases outside gene matches: 7. CDR3 length equals 12 residues. In germline, CDR1 is MGHDK, CDR2 SYGVNS. The rearrangement uses TRBV25-1 and TRBJ1-2; 7 nucleotides line up with TRBD1. The origin of this receptor is an adult who received the AZD1222 COVID-19 vaccine. The specimen comprised peripheral blood, sampled 28 days after the second AZD1222 dose. The CDR3 here is CASGDREIGYTF. The CDR3 DNA reads TGTGCCAGCGGCGACAGGGAGATTGGCTACACCTTC.